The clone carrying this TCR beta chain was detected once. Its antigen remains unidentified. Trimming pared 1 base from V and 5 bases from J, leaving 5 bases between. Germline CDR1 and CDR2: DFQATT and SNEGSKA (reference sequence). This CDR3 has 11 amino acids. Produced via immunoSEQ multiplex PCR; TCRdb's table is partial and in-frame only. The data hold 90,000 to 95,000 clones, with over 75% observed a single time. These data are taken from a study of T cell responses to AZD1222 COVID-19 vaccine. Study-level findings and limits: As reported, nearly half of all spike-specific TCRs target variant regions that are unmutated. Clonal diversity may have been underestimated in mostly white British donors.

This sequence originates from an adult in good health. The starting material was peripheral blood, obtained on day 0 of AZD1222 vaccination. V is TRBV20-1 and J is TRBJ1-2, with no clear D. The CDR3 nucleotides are TGCAGTGCTAGAGTAGGATATGGCTACACCTTC. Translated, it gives CSARVGYGYTF.